This T cell receptor (beta chain) was retrieved from a study of spatial heterogeneity in lung cancer. Across the study: Unique TCR and UMI combinations averaged more than ten appearances each in raw reads.

Specified time point: sample taken at primary tumor resection. Sequencing was performed on whole RNA extracted from tumor and nontumor lung tissue, or from frozen PBMC, and the material was left unsorted. CDR3 size: 15 residues. J was trimmed by 1 base and V by 2 bases; bases with no gene match: 2. Germline CDR1 is SGHRS and CDR2 is YFSETQ. Findings and limits, study-wide: Resection saw ubiquitous expanded tumor TCRs appear in blood more than follow-up did.

In its sample, this clonotype was seen many times. Antigen specificity is unknown. Via MiXCR, TCRdb re-called the 5' RACE reads, giving one row per CDR3 protein. The sample gives about 21,000 distinct CDR3 sequences, about 5% of which show up once; approximately 30% is in the top ten. The TCR sequence derives from a male donor with early-stage non-small cell lung cancer. The sample here was PBMCs, taken at surgery. The J gene is TRBJ2-7, the V gene TRBV5-1; 11 bases match TRBD1. This CDR3 is CASSFGTGGSYEQYF. CDR3 nucleotides: TGCGCCAGCAGCTTTGGGACAGGGGGATCCTACGAGCAGTACTTC.